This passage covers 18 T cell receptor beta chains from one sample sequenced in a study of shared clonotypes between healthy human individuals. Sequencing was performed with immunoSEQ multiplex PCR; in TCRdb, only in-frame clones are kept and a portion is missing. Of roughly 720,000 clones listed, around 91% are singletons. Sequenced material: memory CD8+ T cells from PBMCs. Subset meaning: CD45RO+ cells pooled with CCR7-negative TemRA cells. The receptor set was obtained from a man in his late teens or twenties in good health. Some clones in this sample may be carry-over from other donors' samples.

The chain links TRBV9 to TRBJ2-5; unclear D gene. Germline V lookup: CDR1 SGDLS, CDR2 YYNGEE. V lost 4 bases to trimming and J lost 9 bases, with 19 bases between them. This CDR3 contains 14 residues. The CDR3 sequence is CASSPQKLPAAQYF. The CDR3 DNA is TGTGCCAGCAGCCCCCAGAAGCTCCCGGCGGCCCAGTACTTC.

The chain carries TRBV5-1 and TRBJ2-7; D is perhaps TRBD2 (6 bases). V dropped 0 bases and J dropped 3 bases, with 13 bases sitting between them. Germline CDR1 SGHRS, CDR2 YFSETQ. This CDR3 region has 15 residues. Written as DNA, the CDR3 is TGCGCCAGCAGCTTGGGTTCCGGGGGTGGCTACGAGCAGTACTTC. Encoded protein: CASSLGSGGGYEQYF.

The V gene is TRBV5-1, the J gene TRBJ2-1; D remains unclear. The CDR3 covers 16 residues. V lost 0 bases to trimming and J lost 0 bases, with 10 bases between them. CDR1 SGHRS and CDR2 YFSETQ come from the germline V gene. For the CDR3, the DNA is TGCGCCAGCAGCTTGGACGGCTACCTCTCCTACAATGAGCAGTTCTTC. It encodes CASSLDGYLSYNEQFF. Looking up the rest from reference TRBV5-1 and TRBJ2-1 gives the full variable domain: KAGVTQTPRYLIKTRGQQVTLSCSPISGHRSVSWYQQTPGQGLQFLFEYFSETQRNKGNFPGRFSGRQFSNSRSEMNVSTLELGDSALYLCASSLDGYLSYNEQFFGPGTRLTVL.

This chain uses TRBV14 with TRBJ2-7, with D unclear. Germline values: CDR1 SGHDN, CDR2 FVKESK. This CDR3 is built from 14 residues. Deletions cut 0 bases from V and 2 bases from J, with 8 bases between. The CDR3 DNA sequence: TGTGCCAGCAGCCAAGATCTGAGAGCCTACGAGCAGTACTTC. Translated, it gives CASSQDLRAYEQYF.

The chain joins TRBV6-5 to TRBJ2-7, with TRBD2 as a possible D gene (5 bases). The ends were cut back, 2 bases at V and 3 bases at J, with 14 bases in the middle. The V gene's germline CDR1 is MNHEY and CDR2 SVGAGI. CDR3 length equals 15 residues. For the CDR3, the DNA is TGTGCCAGCAGTTACGCAAGCGGCACCCTCTACGAGCAGTACTTC. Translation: CASSYASGTLYEQYF.

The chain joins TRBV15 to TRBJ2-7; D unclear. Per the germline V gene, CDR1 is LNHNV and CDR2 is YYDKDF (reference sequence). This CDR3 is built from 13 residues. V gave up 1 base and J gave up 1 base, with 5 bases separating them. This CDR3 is CATSRADSYEQYF. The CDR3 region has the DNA TGTGCCACCAGCAGAGCGGATTCCTACGAGCAGTACTTC.

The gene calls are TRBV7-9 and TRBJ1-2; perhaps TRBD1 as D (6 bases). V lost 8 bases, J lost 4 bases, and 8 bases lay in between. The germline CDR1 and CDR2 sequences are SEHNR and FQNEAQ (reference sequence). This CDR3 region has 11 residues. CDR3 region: CASAGAYGYTF. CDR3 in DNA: TGTGCCAGCGCAGGGGCCTATGGCTACACCTTC.

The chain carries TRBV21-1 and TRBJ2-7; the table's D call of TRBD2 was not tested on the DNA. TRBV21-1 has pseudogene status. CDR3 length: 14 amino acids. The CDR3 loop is CASERLRSSYEQYF. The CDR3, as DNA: TGTGCCAGCGAAAGACTGAGGAGCTCCTACGAGCAGTACTTC.

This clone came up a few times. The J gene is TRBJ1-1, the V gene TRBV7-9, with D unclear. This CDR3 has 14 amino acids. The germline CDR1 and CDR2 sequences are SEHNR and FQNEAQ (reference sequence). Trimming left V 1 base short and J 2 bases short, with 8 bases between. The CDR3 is CASSLGRGNTEAFF. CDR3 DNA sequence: TGTGCCAGCAGCTTAGGGCGGGGTAACACTGAAGCTTTCTTT. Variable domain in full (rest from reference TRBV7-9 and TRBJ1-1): DTGVSQNPRHKITKRGQNVTFRCDPISEHNRLYWYRQTLGQGPEFLTYFQNEAQLEKSRLLSDRFSAERPKGSFSTLEIQRTEQGDSAMYLCASSLGRGNTEAFFGQGTRLTVV.

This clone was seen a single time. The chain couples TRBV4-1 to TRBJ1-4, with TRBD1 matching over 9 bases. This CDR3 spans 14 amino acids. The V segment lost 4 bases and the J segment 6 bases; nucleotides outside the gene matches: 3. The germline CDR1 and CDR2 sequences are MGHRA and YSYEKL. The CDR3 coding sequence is TGCGCCAGCAGCCCGAGGACAGGGGATGAAAAACTGTTTTTT. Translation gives CASSPRTGDEKLFF.

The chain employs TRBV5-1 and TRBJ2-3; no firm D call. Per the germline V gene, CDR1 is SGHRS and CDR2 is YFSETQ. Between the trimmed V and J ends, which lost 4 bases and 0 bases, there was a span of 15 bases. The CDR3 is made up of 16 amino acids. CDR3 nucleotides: TGCGCCAGCAGCCGTTACGGGCCAACTAGCACAGATACGCAGTATTTT. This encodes CASSRYGPTSTDTQYF.

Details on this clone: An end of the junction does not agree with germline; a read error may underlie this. The CDR3: CLSMGTGAYEQYF. CDR3 in DNA: TGCCTTAGTATGGGGACAGGGGCCTACGAGCAGTACTTC. V and J are TRBV27 and TRBJ2-7; TRBD1 matches 10 bases. CDR3 length equals 13 residues. The germline gives CDR1 MNHEY, CDR2 SMNVEV (reference sequence).

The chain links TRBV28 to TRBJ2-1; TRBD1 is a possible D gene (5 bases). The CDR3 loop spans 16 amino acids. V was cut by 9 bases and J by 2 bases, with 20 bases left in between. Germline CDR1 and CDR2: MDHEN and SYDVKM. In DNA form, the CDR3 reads TGTGCCAGTTTTCCGCTTCAGGGAATTGCCTACAATGAGCAGTTCTTC. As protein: CASFPLQGIAYNEQFF.

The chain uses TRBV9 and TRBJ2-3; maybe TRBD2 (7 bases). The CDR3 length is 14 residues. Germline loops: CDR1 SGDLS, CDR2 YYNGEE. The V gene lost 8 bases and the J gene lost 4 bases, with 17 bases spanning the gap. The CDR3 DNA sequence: TGTGCCAGTGGGGGCGGGAGTCGGGCAGATACGCAGTATTTT. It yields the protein CASGGGSRADTQYF.

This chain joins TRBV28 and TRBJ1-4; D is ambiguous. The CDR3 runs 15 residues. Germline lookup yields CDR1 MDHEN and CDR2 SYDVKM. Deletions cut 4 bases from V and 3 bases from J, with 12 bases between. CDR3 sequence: CASSSRVASNEKLFF. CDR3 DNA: TGTGCCAGCAGTTCACGAGTGGCTTCTAATGAAAAACTGTTTTTT. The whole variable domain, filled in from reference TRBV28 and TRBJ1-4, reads DVKVTQSSRYLVKRTGEKVFLECVQDMDHENMFWYRQDPGLGLRLIYFSYDVKMKEKGDIPEGYSVSREKKERFSLILESASTNQTSMYLCASSSRVASNEKLFFGSGTQLSVL.

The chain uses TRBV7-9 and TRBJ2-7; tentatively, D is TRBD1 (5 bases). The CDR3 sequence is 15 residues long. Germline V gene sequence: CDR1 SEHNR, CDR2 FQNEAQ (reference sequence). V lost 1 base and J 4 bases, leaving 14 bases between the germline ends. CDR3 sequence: CASSLVPTENYEQYF. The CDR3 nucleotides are TGTGCCAGCAGCTTAGTGCCGACAGAGAATTACGAGCAGTACTTC.

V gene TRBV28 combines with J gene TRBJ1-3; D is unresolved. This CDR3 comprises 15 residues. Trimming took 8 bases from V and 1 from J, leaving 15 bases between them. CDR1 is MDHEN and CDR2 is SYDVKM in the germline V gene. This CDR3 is CASVTWMGSGNTIYF. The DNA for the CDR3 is TGTGCCAGCGTCACTTGGATGGGATCTGGAAACACCATATATTTT.

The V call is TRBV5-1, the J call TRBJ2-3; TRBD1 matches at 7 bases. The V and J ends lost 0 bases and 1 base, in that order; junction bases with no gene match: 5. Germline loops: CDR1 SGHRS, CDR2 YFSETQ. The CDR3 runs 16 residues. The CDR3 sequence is CASSLDEGARTDTQYF. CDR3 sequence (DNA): TGCGCCAGCAGCTTGGACGAGGGGGCTCGCACAGATACGCAGTATTTT.